These T cell receptor beta chains were read from a single sample in a study of T cell repertoires in cytomegalovirus infection. TCRdb redid the calling of the reads with MiXCR, one entry per CDR3 protein. The repertoire consists of hundreds of thousands of distinct CDR3 sequences, with 25% to 40% occurring once and the leading ten covering roughly 13%. The specimen was PBMCs. Receptors were obtained from a human donor in good health (CMV status not recorded). Some clones in this sample may be carry-over from other donors' samples. CDR3s include the opening cysteine and the closing phenylalanine or tryptophan. The D gene is left open where the match is weak. Rows may omit the clone size; those that give it use once, few, many or a size class.

D	size	V	J	CDR3	DNA
TRBD2	NA	TRBV9	TRBJ2-2	CASSDSTSGGVNTGELFF	TGTGCCAGCAGCGATTCGACTAGCGGGGGGGTGAACACCGGGGAGCTGTTTTTT
TRBD2	NA	TRBV12-3/TRBV12-4	TRBJ2-5	CASLRGGLGETQYF	TGTGCCAGCCTGCGGGGGGGGTTGGGAGAGACCCAGTACTTC
TRBD1	NA	TRBV6-9	TRBJ1-4	CASSYPHTGGTNEKLFF	TGTGCCAGCAGTTACCCCCATACAGGGGGCACTAATGAAAAACTGTTTTTT
NA	NA	TRBV5-6	TRBJ1-2	CASSLAAESGYTF	TGTGCCAGCAGCTTGGCCGCGGAAAGTGGCTACACCTTC
NA	NA	TRBV7-9	TRBJ1-4	CASSPPTAPNNEKLFF	TGTGCCAGCAGCCCTCCTACAGCACCAAATAATGAAAAACTGTTTTTT
TRBD1	NA	TRBV5-4	TRBJ2-7	CASSLGQGPTYEQYF	TGTGCCAGCAGCCTCGGACAGGGGCCCACCTACGAGCAGTACTTC
TRBD2	NA	TRBV19	TRBJ2-1	CASSIALAGGNNEQFF	TGTGCCAGTAGTATCGCACTAGCGGGGGGTAACAATGAGCAGTTCTTC
NA	NA	TRBV27	TRBJ2-3	CARSHMDTQYF	TGTGCCCGCAGTCACATGGATACGCAGTATTTT
TRBD1	few	TRBV25-1	TRBJ2-3	CASSHRGRRDTQYF	TGTGCCAGCAGCCACAGGGGGCGCCGAGATACGCAGTATTTT
NA	NA	TRBV11-2	TRBJ2-2	CASSHLPNTGELFF	TGTGCCAGCAGCCATTTACCGAACACCGGGGAGCTGTTTTTT
TRBD1	few	TRBV12-5	TRBJ2-5	CASAPDRPGETQYF	TGTGCTAGTGCCCCGGACAGGCCGGGGGAGACCCAGTACTTC
TRBD2	NA	TRBV11-3	TRBJ2-1	CASSKAGGPFSHSDNEQFF	TGTGCCAGCAGCAAAGCGGGGGGGCCGTTTTCACACTCGGACAATGAGCAGTTCTTC